The TCR beta chain described here comes from a study of early T cells in non-severe SARS-CoV-2 infection. TCRdb reprocessed the 5' RACE reads via MiXCR and lists one record per CDR3 protein. The table has 55,000 to 70,000 distinct CDR3 sequences, 12% seen once. Trimming took 4 bases from V and 0 from J, leaving 12 bases between them. Germline V lookup: CDR1 DFQATT, CDR2 SNEGSKA (reference sequence). The CDR3 loop spans 14 amino acids. The sequencing here drew on whole blood, taken at baseline. This sequence originates from an adult who was a healthcare worker with PCR-confirmed SARS-CoV-2 infection or an uninfected control (not recorded which). The donor label of this sample is uncertain. V usage is TRBV20-1 and J usage is TRBJ2-5; maybe TRBD1 (6 bases). In DNA, the CDR3 is TGCAGTGCTACCGACAGGTGGTACCAAGAGACCCAGTACTTC. Translating gives CSATDRWYQETQYF.